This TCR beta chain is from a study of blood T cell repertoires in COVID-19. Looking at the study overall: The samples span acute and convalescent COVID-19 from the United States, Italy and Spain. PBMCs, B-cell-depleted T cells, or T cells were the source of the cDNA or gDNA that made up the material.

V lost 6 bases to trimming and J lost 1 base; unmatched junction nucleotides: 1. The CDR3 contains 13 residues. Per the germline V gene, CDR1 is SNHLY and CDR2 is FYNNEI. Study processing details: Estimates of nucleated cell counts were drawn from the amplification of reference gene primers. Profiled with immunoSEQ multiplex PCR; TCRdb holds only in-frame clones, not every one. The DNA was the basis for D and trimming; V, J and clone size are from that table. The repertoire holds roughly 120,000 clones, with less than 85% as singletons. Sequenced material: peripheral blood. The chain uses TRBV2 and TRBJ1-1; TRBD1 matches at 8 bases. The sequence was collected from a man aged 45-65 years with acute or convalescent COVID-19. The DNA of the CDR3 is TGTGCCAGCAGAGGACAGGGGAACACTGAAGCTTTCTTT. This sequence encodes CASRGQGNTEAFF.